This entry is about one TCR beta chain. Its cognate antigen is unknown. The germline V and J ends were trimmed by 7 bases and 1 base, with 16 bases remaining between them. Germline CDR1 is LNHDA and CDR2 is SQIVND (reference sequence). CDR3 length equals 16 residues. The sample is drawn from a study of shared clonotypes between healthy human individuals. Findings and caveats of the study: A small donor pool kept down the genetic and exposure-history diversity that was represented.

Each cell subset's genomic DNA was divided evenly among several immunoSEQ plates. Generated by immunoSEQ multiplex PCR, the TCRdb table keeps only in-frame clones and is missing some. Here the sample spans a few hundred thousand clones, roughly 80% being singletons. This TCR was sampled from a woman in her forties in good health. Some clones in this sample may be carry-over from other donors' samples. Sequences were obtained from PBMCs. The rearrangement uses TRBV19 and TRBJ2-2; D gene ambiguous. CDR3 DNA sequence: TGTGCCAGTACCCGTTTAGTGCCGATGAACACCGGGGAGCTGTTTTTT. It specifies CASTRLVPMNTGELFF.